This is a list of T cell receptor beta chains from one sample in a study of blood T cells in healthy people across ages. Via MiXCR, TCRdb re-called the 5' RACE reads, giving one row per CDR3 protein. The sample holds 750,000 to 950,000 distinct CDR3 sequences, about 26% seen once. These data were also filed under a second study, of T cells of mothers and their children.

Source material: blood. All receptors come from a boy between 5 and 17 years old in good health. CDR3s include the opening cysteine and the closing phenylalanine or tryptophan. D genes are given only for firm matches. Not all rows give a size; the values are once, few, many and, for expanded clones, a class.

d_call	v_call	j_call	clone_size	cdr3_aa	cdr3_nt
TRBD2	TRBV7-9	TRBJ2-1	NA	CASSYRGTSGGRQFF	TGTGCCAGCAGCTACCGGGGGACTAGCGGGGGAAGGCAGTTCTTC
TRBD1	TRBV13	TRBJ2-7	few	CASSLEGQVYEQYF	TGTGCCAGCAGCTTAGAGGGACAGGTCTACGAGCAGTACTTC
NA	TRBV6-6	TRBJ2-6	NA	CASSSRRLSGANVLTF	TGTGCCAGCAGTTCCCGGAGGTTGTCTGGGGCCAACGTCCTGACTTTC
NA	TRBV3-1	TRBJ2-3	many	CASSHGGTDTQYF	TGTGCCAGCAGTCACGGGGGAACAGATACGCAGTATTTT
NA	TRBV11-2	TRBJ2-7	many	CASSLRASGYEQYF	TGTGCCAGCAGCCTCCGGGCCAGCGGCTACGAGCAGTACTTC
TRBD2	TRBV2	TRBJ2-7	NA	CASSERGAGYEQYF	TGTGCCAGCAGTGAGCGGGGGGCTGGCTACGAGCAGTACTTC
NA	TRBV5-1	TRBJ1-1	NA	CASSATGYTEAFF	TGCGCCAGCAGCGCCACGGGGTACACTGAAGCTTTCTTT
TRBD2	TRBV29-1	TRBJ2-7	NA	CSVTGLAGAYEQYF	TGCAGCGTGACGGGACTAGCGGGGGCGTATGAGCAGTACTTC
NA	TRBV12-3/TRBV12-4	TRBJ2-7	NA	CASSLDSAAEQYF	TGTGCCAGCAGTTTGGACTCGGCAGCCGAGCAGTACTTC
NA	TRBV29-1	TRBJ2-5	NA	CSVALGETQYF	TGCAGCGTTGCCTTGGGAGAGACCCAGTACTTC
NA	TRBV5-1	TRBJ2-5	NA	CASSTRPGLEETQYF	TGCGCCAGCAGCACCAGACCGGGGTTGGAAGAGACCCAGTACTTC
NA	TRBV21-1	TRBJ1-2	few	CASSKAFGWGDAPANYGYTF	TGTGCCAGCAGCAAAGCCTTCGGATGGGGCGATGCCCCGGCTAACTATGGCTACACCTTC
NA	TRBV7-9	TRBJ2-3	NA	CASSLGRGTSTDTQYF	TGTGCCAGCAGCTTAGGTCGGGGGACTAGCACAGATACGCAGTATTTT
TRBD1	TRBV5-1	TRBJ2-3	NA	CASRLRDRETDTQYF	TGCGCCAGCCGGCTCCGGGACAGGGAGACAGATACGCAGTATTTT
NA	TRBV2	TRBJ2-7	NA	CASYATAQSYEQYF	TGTGCCAGCTATGCGACAGCCCAATCCTACGAGCAGTACTTC
TRBD1	TRBV12-3/TRBV12-4	TRBJ2-7	NA	CASSPDRPTYEQYF	TGTGCCAGCAGTCCGGACAGGCCAACCTACGAGCAGTACTTC
TRBD2	TRBV3-1	TRBJ2-3	few	CASSRRLAGTSTDTQYF	TGTGCCAGCAGCCGCCGACTAGCGGGGACTAGCACAGATACGCAGTATTTT
NA	TRBV20-1	TRBJ2-7	NA	CSAISRGPGYEQYF	TGCAGTGCCATTTCTCGTGGTCCCGGTTACGAGCAGTACTTC
NA	TRBV2	TRBJ2-5	many	CASRRQETQYF	TGTGCCAGCAGAAGGCAGGAGACCCAGTACTTC
NA	TRBV30	TRBJ2-1	few	CAQPTFAGRAYNEQFF	TGTGCCCAGCCGACTTTCGCGGGGCGGGCCTACAATGAGCAGTTCTTC
TRBD1	TRBV6-5	TRBJ1-6	once	CASSYSSTRGLNSPLHF	TGTGCCAGCAGTTACTCATCGACCAGGGGGTTGAATTCACCCCTCCACTTT
NA	TRBV6-2/TRBV6-3	TRBJ2-6	NA	CASTSPSRTGANVLTF	TGTGCCAGCACCTCCCCTAGCAGGACTGGGGCCAACGTCCTGACTTTC
NA	TRBV3-1	TRBJ2-1	few	CASSLKGGTYNEQFF	TGTGCCAGCAGCCTTAAAGGGGGGACGTACAATGAGCAGTTCTTC
TRBD1	TRBV5-1	TRBJ1-1	NA	CASSPTGGLNTEAFF	TGCGCCAGCAGCCCCACAGGGGGCCTGAACACTGAAGCTTTCTTT
NA	TRBV29-1	TRBJ2-5	NA	CSVRWGKETQYF	TGCAGCGTCCGGTGGGGGAAAGAGACCCAGTACTTC
NA	TRBV6-5	TRBJ1-2	NA	CASSYSGSGYGYTF	TGTGCCAGCAGTTACTCAGGCAGTGGCTATGGCTACACCTTC
TRBD2	TRBV7-3	TRBJ2-3	NA	CASSLSLSAGAQYF	TGTGCCAGCAGCTTAAGTCTGTCGGCGGGAGCGCAGTATTTT
NA	TRBV10-1	TRBJ2-2	NA	CASSGGIHTGELFF	TGCGCCAGCAGTGGGGGGATTCACACCGGGGAGCTGTTTTTT
NA	TRBV5-1	TRBJ2-1	few	CASSFGGGMDNEQFF	TGCGCCAGCAGCTTCGGGGGCGGAATGGACAATGAGCAGTTCTTC
NA	TRBV7-2	TRBJ1-2	NA	CASSLGRHFNYGYTF	TGTGCCAGCAGCTTAGGACGGCATTTCAACTATGGCTACACCTTC
NA	TRBV7-9	TRBJ2-2	NA	CASSLADNGDTGELFF	TGTGCCAGCAGCCTGGCAGACAACGGGGACACCGGGGAGCTGTTTTTT
TRBD1	TRBV30	TRBJ1-1	NA	CAWSRGPNTEAFF	TGTGCCTGGAGCAGGGGGCCGAACACTGAAGCTTTCTTT
TRBD2	TRBV12-3/TRBV12-4	TRBJ2-2	NA	CASSAGTNPTGELFF	TGTGCCAGCAGTGCCGGGACTAATCCCACCGGGGAGCTGTTTTTT
NA	TRBV20-1	TRBJ2-5	few	CSALQGSETQYF	TGCAGTGCTTTACAGGGATCAGAGACCCAGTACTTC
NA	TRBV12-3/TRBV12-4	TRBJ2-1	NA	CASSLYLILGGSYNEQFF	TGTGCCAGCAGTCTATACCTAATTCTAGGGGGTTCCTACAATGAGCAGTTCTTC
NA	TRBV27	TRBJ1-2	NA	CASSSGGLPYGYTF	TGTGCCAGCAGTTCCGGGGGACTCCCCTATGGCTACACCTTC
NA	TRBV6-5	TRBJ2-5	NA	CASSYSIGRQQETQYF	TGTGCCAGCAGTTACTCGATAGGGAGGCAACAAGAGACCCAGTACTTC
NA	TRBV5-1	TRBJ2-1	NA	CACGAGRGSYNEQFF	TGCGCCTGCGGTGCGGGTCGGGGATCCTACAATGAGCAGTTCTTC
NA	TRBV4-1	TRBJ2-6	NA	CASSQERGSSGANVLTF	TGCGCCAGCAGCCAAGAGCGGGGCAGCTCTGGGGCCAACGTCCTGACTTTC
TRBD2	TRBV9	TRBJ2-3	NA	CASSGLAGGSSTDTQYF	TGTGCCAGCAGCGGACTAGCGGGGGGTTCTAGCACAGATACGCAGTATTTT
NA	TRBV15	TRBJ2-5	few	CATSRYREETQYF	TGTGCCACCAGCAGGTATAGGGAAGAGACCCAGTACTTC
NA	TRBV6-5	TRBJ1-2	few	CASTPTVGNYGYTF	TGTGCCAGCACACCGACTGTGGGGAACTATGGCTACACCTTC
NA	TRBV5-1	TRBJ1-4	NA	CASKVAPANEKLFF	TGCGCCAGCAAGGTTGCCCCGGCGAATGAAAAACTGTTTTTT
TRBD1	TRBV25-1	TRBJ1-4	NA	CASSDPGQGSEKLFF	TGTGCCAGCAGTGACCCGGGACAGGGTTCTGAAAAACTGTTTTTT
TRBD1	TRBV7-9	TRBJ2-7	NA	CASSVDRVEQYF	TGTGCCAGCAGCGTAGACAGGGTCGAGCAGTACTTC
NA	TRBV9	TRBJ2-5	NA	CASSGGAVPQETQYF	TGTGCCAGCAGCGGGGGGGCCGTTCCCCAAGAGACCCAGTACTTC
TRBD2	TRBV13	TRBJ2-5	NA	CASSETSGPDLKETQYF	TGTGCCAGCAGCGAGACTAGCGGCCCCGACCTAAAAGAGACCCAGTACTTC
NA	TRBV20-1	TRBJ2-1	NA	CSARVASRFNEQFF	TGCAGTGCTAGAGTAGCTAGCCGTTTCAATGAGCAGTTCTTC
NA	TRBV15	TRBJ2-5	NA	CATAGHQETQYF	TGTGCCACCGCAGGGCACCAAGAGACCCAGTACTTC
TRBD1	TRBV29-1	TRBJ2-1	few	CSVGGQGIYNEQFF	TGCAGCGTTGGAGGACAGGGGATATACAATGAGCAGTTCTTC
NA	TRBV29-1	TRBJ2-7	few	CSVNRDSLPGGSYEQYF	TGCAGCGTCAACCGGGACAGCCTCCCCGGGGGTTCCTACGAGCAGTACTTC
NA	TRBV12-3/TRBV12-4	TRBJ2-1	NA	CASTLGLVGNEQFF	TGTGCCAGCACCTTGGGCTTAGTCGGCAATGAGCAGTTCTTC
NA	TRBV7-3	TRBJ1-1	NA	CASSLQAMNTEAFF	TGTGCCAGCAGCTTGCAGGCCATGAACACTGAAGCTTTCTTT
NA	TRBV6-1	TRBJ1-1	few	CASSELGTEAFF	TGTGCCAGCAGTGAGTTAGGGACTGAAGCTTTCTTT
NA	TRBV29-1	TRBJ2-5	NA	CSVEDRDTRPQETQYF	TGCAGCGTTGAAGATCGTGACACCAGACCCCAAGAGACCCAGTACTTC
NA	TRBV4-1	TRBJ1-1	NA	CASSQGVGDMGNTEAFF	TGCGCCAGCAGCCAAGGCGTGGGGGATATGGGGAACACTGAAGCTTTCTTT
NA	TRBV29-1	TRBJ2-3	few	CSVPSSTGMGDTQYF	TGCAGCGTTCCTTCCTCTACAGGGATGGGAGATACGCAGTATTTT
NA	TRBV6-5	TRBJ2-5	NA	CASSYFVPPETQYF	TGTGCCAGCAGTTATTTTGTCCCACCAGAGACCCAGTACTTC
TRBD2	TRBV5-1	TRBJ2-1	few	CASSLAWAGGRNEQFF	TGCGCCAGCAGCTTGGCCTGGGCGGGGGGGCGAAATGAGCAGTTCTTC
TRBD2	TRBV6-5	TRBJ2-7	few	CASSPTSGDPYF	TGTGCCAGCAGTCCGACTAGCGGGGATCCTTACTTC